These 24 T cell receptor beta chains share one sample of origin, sequenced in a study of cytomegalovirus exposure and HLA in healthy donors. The PCR made use of 60 Vbeta and 13 Jbeta primers. The repertoire was sequenced with immunoSEQ multiplex PCR; TCRdb's copy has only in-frame clones and lacks some. The profile covers about 140,000 clones, with approximately 79% appearing a single time and under 3.5% taken by the ten largest. Sequencing was done on a sample of PBMCs. The receptor source for this set is a woman aged 30 to 39 in good health and CMV-seronegative.

The chain is built from TRBV7-2 and TRBJ2-5; D is perhaps TRBD1 (6 bases). Germline lookup yields CDR1 SGHTA and CDR2 FQGNSA. The CDR3 runs to 14 residues. Trimming cost V 7 bases and J 4 bases, with 16 bases left between them. The CDR3 is CASTPTGTSETQYF. DNA for the CDR3: TGTGCCAGCACCCCGACAGGAACGTCAGAGACCCAGTACTTC. Combining the CDR3 with reference TRBV7-2 and TRBJ2-5 gives the whole variable domain GAGVSQSPSNKVTEKGKDVELRCDPISGHTALYWYRQSLGQGLEFLIYFQGNSAPDKSGLPSDRFSAERTGGSVSTLTIQRTQQEDSAVYLCASTPTGTSETQYFGPGTRLLVL.

The CDR3, as DNA: TGCGCCAGCAGCCAAGCAAAAGATACGCAGTATTTT. It encodes CASSQAKDTQYF. V usage is TRBV4-1 and J usage is TRBJ2-3; D not certain. Looked up from germline, CDR1 is MGHRA and CDR2 is YSYEKL. V lost 1 base and J 5 bases, leaving 4 bases between the germline ends. The CDR3 length is 12 residues.

J is TRBJ1-5 and V is TRBV2, with 7 nucleotides matching TRBD1. The CDR3 consists of 13 residues. After removal of 6 bases from V and 1 base from J, the junction contained 0 bases not matched to a gene. Germline assignment: CDR1 SNHLY and CDR2 FYNNEI. The CDR3, as DNA: TGTGCCAGCAGAGGGGGCAGCAATCAGCCCCAGCATTTT. It encodes CASRGGSNQPQHF. The full variable domain, its missing parts supplied by reference TRBV2 and TRBJ1-5, is EPEVTQTPSHQVTQMGQEVILRCVPISNHLYFYWYRQILGQKVEFLVSFYNNEISEKSEIFDDQFSVERPDGSNFTLKIRSTKLEDSAMYFCASRGGSNQPQHFGDGTRLSIL.

This clone was seen a handful of times. V and J are TRBV5-1 and TRBJ1-6; D is possibly TRBD1 (5 bases). The germline V and J ends were trimmed by 6 bases and 8 bases, with 21 bases remaining between them. Looked up from germline, CDR1 is SGHRS and CDR2 is YFSETQ. CDR3 length: 16 amino acids. The CDR3 sequence is CASTPGANSNHSPLHF. Here the CDR3 DNA reads TGCGCCAGCACCCCTGGGGCCAACAGCAACCATTCACCCCTCCACTTT.

The chain has TRBV30 and TRBJ1-2, with D uncertain. Germline V gene lookup returns CDR1 GTSNPN and CDR2 SVGIG (reference sequence). V dropped 3 bases and J dropped 1 base, with 18 bases sitting between them. This CDR3 region has 16 residues. CDR3 in amino acids: CAWSRRTRRSNYGYTF. The CDR3 bases are TGTGCCTGGAGCCGGAGAACAAGGAGAAGTAACTATGGCTACACCTTC.

The chain recombines TRBV10-1 with TRBJ2-5; the match to TRBD2 covers 7 bases. Germline-derived CDR1 and CDR2 are WNHNN and SYGVQD (reference sequence). V was clipped by 3 bases and J by 5 bases; unmatched bases: 18. The CDR3 spans 18 residues. The CDR3 reads CASSDSGGGPFSTETQYF. CDR3 coding DNA: TGCGCCAGCAGTGATTCGGGAGGCGGCCCTTTTTCGACGGAGACCCAGTACTTC.

The chain recombines TRBV6-1 with TRBJ2-7; TRBD2 might be the D (6 bases). The CDR3 is made up of 13 amino acids. Germline CDR1 MNHNS, CDR2 SASEGT. Trimming stripped 10 bases from V and 3 bases from J, with 16 bases between. The CDR3 protein is CATGAAVNYEQYF. The CDR3 bases are TGTGCCACGGGAGCGGCAGTTAACTACGAGCAGTACTTC.

The V call is TRBV5-4, the J call TRBJ2-1, with D possibly TRBD1 on 6 matching bases. The CDR3 loop spans 15 amino acids. Germline CDR1 SGHNT, CDR2 YYREEE (reference sequence). V shed 0 bases and J shed 0 bases, with 7 bases lying between them. The CDR3 DNA follows: TGTGCCAGCAGCTTGGCCAGGGGCTCCTACAATGAGCAGTTCTTC. It specifies CASSLARGSYNEQFF. Full variable domain (rest looked up from reference TRBV5-4 and TRBJ2-1): ETGVTQSPTHLIKTRGQQVTLRCSSQSGHNTVSWYQQALGQGPQFIFQYYREEENGRGNFPPRFSGLQFPNYSSELNVNALELDDSALYLCASSLARGSYNEQFFGPGTRLTVL.

The rearrangement uses TRBV11-2 and TRBJ1-2, with 11 bases aligning to TRBD1. Germline V gene sequence: CDR1 SGHAT, CDR2 FQNNGV. The CDR3 is made up of 17 amino acids. The V gene end was trimmed by 0 bases and the J gene end by 8 bases; junction bases not matched to a gene: 11. CDR3 DNA sequence: TGTGCCAGCAGCTTAGAGGCCCGGGACAGGGGGAGGAGGGGCTACACCTTC. Translated, it gives CASSLEARDRGRRGYTF.

CDR3 protein: CASSRDRGEKLFF. CDR3 DNA: TGTGCCAGCTCTCGCGACCGGGGTGAAAAACTGTTTTTT. V usage is TRBV18 and J usage is TRBJ1-4; D gene unclear. With 6 bases removed from V and 7 bases from J, the gap between germline ends came to 12 bases. Germline V gives CDR1 KGHSH, CDR2 LQKENI. There are 13 residues in the CDR3. Using reference TRBV18 and TRBJ1-4 for the parts outside the CDR3, the full variable domain is NAGVMQNPRHLVRRRGQEARLRCSPMKGHSHVYWYRQLPEEGLKFMVYLQKENIIDESGMPKERFSAEFPKEGPSILRIQQVVRGDSAAYFCASSRDRGEKLFFGSGTQLSVL.

This clone was detected a few times. The chain uses TRBV9 and TRBJ2-7; TRBD1 matches at 10 bases. This CDR3 is built from 14 residues. CDR1 and CDR2 from the germline V gene are SGDLS and YYNGEE. The ends lost 4 bases at V and 5 bases at J; junction bases unmatched: 6. The CDR3 DNA follows: TGTGCCAGCAGCAGAAAGGGGACAGGGGACGAGCAGTACTTC. Its protein is CASSRKGTGDEQYF.

The V and J genes are TRBV11-3 and TRBJ2-1; 9 bases are a match to TRBD2. Germline V gene sequence: CDR1 SGHNT, CDR2 YENEEA. CDR3 length: 17 residues. The junction had 9 bases not matched to a gene; V was cut back by 2 bases and J by 4 bases. The CDR3 DNA reads as TGTGCCAGCAGCTTATCTAGCGGGGTCCCCTCGTACAATGAGCAGTTCTTC. This encodes CASSLSSGVPSYNEQFF.

This clone was seen a single time. CDR3 residues: CASSLASGYTF. CDR3 bases: TGTGCCAGCAGCTTAGCTTCTGGCTACACCTTC. The chain carries TRBV11-2 and TRBJ1-2; D is ambiguous. The CDR3 loop spans 11 amino acids. The germline gives CDR1 SGHAT, CDR2 FQNNGV. Trimming removed 1 base at V and 7 bases at J, with 4 bases between.

Regarding this clone: Other DNA sequences in the same sample also yield this CDR3. The chain recombines TRBV11-2 with TRBJ2-7; 9 bases are a match to TRBD1. Germline CDR1 SGHAT, CDR2 FQNNGV. The CDR3 runs to 15 residues. V lost 3 bases to trimming and J lost 3 bases; unmatched junction nucleotides: 6. The CDR3 here is CASSLGTGPFYEQYF. The CDR3 coding sequence is TGTGCCAGCAGCTTGGGGACAGGGCCATTCTACGAGCAGTACTTC.

The chain links TRBV4-1 to TRBJ2-2; TRBD2 matches at 13 bases. The CDR3 totals 17 residues. V lost 1 base to trimming and J lost 1 base; unmatched junction nucleotides: 0. CDR1 MGHRA and CDR2 YSYEKL come from the germline V gene. CDR3 sequence reads: CASSQGLAGGNTGELFF. The CDR3 region has the DNA TGCGCCAGCAGCCAAGGACTAGCGGGAGGGAACACCGGGGAGCTGTTTTTT.

The chain links TRBV10-1 to TRBJ1-2, with a possible D match to TRBD1 (5 bases). The CDR3 has 13 residues. Germline V gene data show CDR1 as WNHNN and CDR2 as SYGVQD (reference sequence). V shed 0 bases and J shed 7 bases, with 9 bases lying between them. The CDR3 coding sequence is TGCGCCAGCAGTGAGTCAGGGGCCCTTGGCTACACCTTC. As protein: CASSESGALGYTF.

The chain couples TRBV5-1 to TRBJ2-2; the match to TRBD2 covers 11 bases. The CDR3 sequence is 17 residues long. Trimming removed 4 bases from V and 3 bases from J; junction bases left unmatched: 8. The germline CDR1 and CDR2 sequences are SGHRS and YFSETQ. As DNA, the CDR3 is TGCGCCAGCAGCAGATATAGCGGGGGGGCGGACACCGGGGAGCTGTTTTTT. Translated, it gives CASSRYSGGADTGELFF.

The chain uses TRBV2 and TRBJ2-7, with a tentative D call TRBD1 (6 bases). V was clipped by 6 bases and J by 0 bases, with 18 bases between them. Germline V lookup: CDR1 SNHLY, CDR2 FYNNEI. The CDR3 runs to 16 residues. The DNA of the CDR3 is TGTGCCAGCAGCCCTACAGGGATCCTGTTCTCCTACGAGCAGTACTTC. It codes for CASSPTGILFSYEQYF. Full variable domain (outside the CDR3, taken from reference TRBV2 and TRBJ2-7): EPEVTQTPSHQVTQMGQEVILRCVPISNHLYFYWYRQILGQKVEFLVSFYNNEISEKSEIFDDQFSVERPDGSNFTLKIRSTKLEDSAMYFCASSPTGILFSYEQYFGPGTRLTVT.

This clone was seen more than once but under ten times. This chain links TRBV19 with TRBJ2-3; 7 nucleotides match TRBD1. CDR3 size: 15 residues. The V gene end was trimmed by 3 bases and the J gene end by 0 bases; junction bases not matched to a gene: 3. Looked up from germline, CDR1 is LNHDA and CDR2 is SQIVND (reference sequence). CDR3 DNA sequence: TGTGCCAGTAGTATCGGGGACAGCAGCACAGATACGCAGTATTTT. Its translation: CASSIGDSSTDTQYF.

This chain joins TRBV19 and TRBJ1-5; D not certain. From germline, CDR1 is LNHDA and CDR2 SQIVND (reference sequence). V gave up 3 bases and J gave up 1 base, with 10 bases separating them. This CDR3 region has 15 residues. The CDR3 reads CASSMVGLSNQPQHF. The CDR3, as DNA: TGTGCCAGTAGTATGGTGGGCCTAAGCAATCAGCCCCAGCATTTT.

The chain is built from TRBV5-6 and TRBJ1-1; tentative D call: TRBD1 (5 bases). V was clipped by 6 bases and J by 6 bases, with 15 bases between them. The CDR3 extends over 13 amino acids. Germline V gene lookup returns CDR1 SGHDT and CDR2 YYEEEE. The CDR3 bases are TGTGCCAGCACCCTTCGGGGGGTCCCTGAAGCTTTCTTT. This sequence encodes CASTLRGVPEAFF.

The chain recombines TRBV5-1 with TRBJ2-7; possible D gene TRBD1, 6 bases. Germline V gene lookup returns CDR1 SGHRS and CDR2 YFSETQ. CDR3 size: 16 residues. The ends were cut back, 2 bases at V and 3 bases at J, with 18 bases in the middle. CDR3 DNA sequence: TGCGCCAGCAGCTTCAGACAGGACGCACTTTTCTACGAGCAGTACTTC. This encodes CASSFRQDALFYEQYF.

The V call is TRBV7-3, the J call TRBJ2-2, with 7 bases aligning to TRBD2. With V trimmed by 8 bases and J by 6 bases, 6 bases remained unmatched. Per germline, CDR1 SGHTA and CDR2 FQGTGA. The CDR3 is 13 amino acids. CDR3 residues: CASGGGVSGELFF. The CDR3 DNA follows: TGTGCCAGCGGGGGGGGAGTATCCGGGGAGCTGTTTTTT.

The gene calls are TRBV21-1 and TRBJ2-5; the table's D call TRBD1 went unverified against the DNA. TRBV21-1 is a known pseudogene. There are 15 residues in the CDR3. The CDR3: CASSKEGDRGGTQYF. The CDR3 nucleotides read TGTGCCAGCAGCAAAGAGGGGGACAGGGGTGGGACCCAGTACTTC.